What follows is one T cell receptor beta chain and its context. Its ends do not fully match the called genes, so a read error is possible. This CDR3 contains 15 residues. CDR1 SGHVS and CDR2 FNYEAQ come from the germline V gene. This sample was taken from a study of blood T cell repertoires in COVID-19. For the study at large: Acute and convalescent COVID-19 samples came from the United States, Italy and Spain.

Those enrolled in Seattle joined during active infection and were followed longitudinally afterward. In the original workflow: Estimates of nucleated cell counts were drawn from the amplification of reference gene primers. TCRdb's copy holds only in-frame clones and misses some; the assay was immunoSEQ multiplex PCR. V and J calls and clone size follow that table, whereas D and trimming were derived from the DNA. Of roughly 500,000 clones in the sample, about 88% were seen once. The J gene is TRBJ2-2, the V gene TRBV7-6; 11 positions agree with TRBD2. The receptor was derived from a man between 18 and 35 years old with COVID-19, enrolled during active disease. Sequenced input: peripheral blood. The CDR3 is CASTLAGGDTGELFF. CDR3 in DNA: TGTGCCAGCACCTTAGCGGGAGGGGACACCGGGGAGCTGTTTTTT.